The 27 T cell receptor beta chains in this list originate from one sample, sequenced in a study of shared clonotypes between healthy human individuals. Here immunoSEQ multiplex PCR was the method, and the copy in TCRdb shows in-frame clones only, minus some. The profile shows hundreds of thousands of clones, around 80% of them singletons. The sample consisted of PBMCs. The source of these receptors is a woman in her thirties or forties in good health. Some clones in this sample may be carry-over from other donors' samples.

The V gene is TRBV9, the J gene TRBJ2-7; the D gene is possibly TRBD1 (6 bases). Germline loops: CDR1 SGDLS, CDR2 YYNGEE. The CDR3 spans 14 residues. Trimming removed 0 bases at V and 4 bases at J, with 11 bases between. The CDR3 DNA is TGTGCCAGCAGCGTAGGCACACAGGGATACGAGCAGTACTTC. Translation gives CASSVGTQGYEQYF.

The CDR3 coding sequence is TGTGCCAGCAGCCCCGGGACTAGCGGGAGAGATGAGCAGTTCTTC. As protein: CASSPGTSGRDEQFF. The V gene is TRBV11-3, the J gene TRBJ2-1, with 14 bases lining up with TRBD2. This CDR3 region has 15 residues. Germline lookup yields CDR1 SGHNT and CDR2 YENEEA. V lost 5 bases and J lost 8; bases outside the gene matches: 5.

J is TRBJ1-1 and V is TRBV25-1; D possibly corresponds to TRBD1 (5 bases). V was shortened by 11 bases and J by 8 bases, with 21 bases between the two germline ends. CDR1 is MGHDK and CDR2 is SYGVNS in the germline V gene. The CDR3 contains 13 residues. CDR3 DNA: TGTGCCTGCATCGGGGCATACAGACCCGAAGCTTTCTTT. This translates into CACIGAYRPEAFF.

The chain is built from TRBV18 and TRBJ2-7, with TRBD2 identical over 10 bases. This CDR3 region has 15 residues. Germline assignment: CDR1 KGHSH and CDR2 LQKENI. Unmatched junction bases numbered 8, after V lost 3 bases and J lost 6 bases. Here the CDR3 reads CASSPLSGRLGEQYF. CDR3 DNA sequence: TGTGCCAGCTCACCCCTTAGCGGGAGGCTAGGCGAGCAGTACTTC.

V gene TRBV7-8 combines with J gene TRBJ2-1; D is possibly TRBD1 or TRBD2 (5 bases each). This CDR3 contains 14 residues. Germline V gene sequence: CDR1 SGHVS, CDR2 FQNEAQ. The V gene lost 1 base and the J gene lost 5 bases, with 9 bases spanning the gap. CDR3 sequence (DNA): TGTGCCAGCAGCTTAGAGCGGACACACAATGAGCAGTTCTTC. Translation: CASSLERTHNEQFF.

The rearrangement uses TRBV6-5 and TRBJ2-7; the D gene is possibly TRBD2 (6 bases). Germline loops: CDR1 MNHEY, CDR2 SVGAGI. This CDR3 contains 14 residues. The germline V and J ends were trimmed by 5 bases and 3 bases, with 14 bases remaining between them. The CDR3 DNA reads as TGTGCCAGCAGTCGCGGGGTTCAAGACTACGAGCAGTACTTC. Its protein product is CASSRGVQDYEQYF.

This clone appeared a few times. One end of the junction is discordant with germline, which a read error may explain. This sequence joins TRBV2 and TRBJ2-7; perhaps TRBD2 as D (7 bases). CDR1 and CDR2 from the germline V gene are SNHLY and FYNNEI. The CDR3 is made up of 13 amino acids. CDR3: CASGEGGWYEQCF. The CDR3 nucleotides read TGTGCCAGCGGGGAGGGGGGCTGGTACGAGCAGTGCTTC.

V and J are TRBV30 and TRBJ1-2; TRBD1 aligns across 8 bases. V shed 5 bases, J shed 2 bases, and the junction held 4 bases outside the gene matches. Germline values: CDR1 GTSNPN, CDR2 SVGIG (reference sequence). The CDR3 covers 13 residues. CDR3 in amino acids: CAWLRDRNYGYTF. The CDR3 DNA sequence: TGTGCCTGGCTACGGGACAGGAACTATGGCTACACCTTC.

This chain joins TRBV5-1 and TRBJ2-1, with D unclear. Germline CDR1 and CDR2: SGHRS and YFSETQ. V lost 6 bases to trimming and J lost 6 bases, with 13 bases between them. The CDR3 has 13 residues. In DNA, the CDR3 is TGCGCCAGCACGCCCGTCTTAGGCAATGAGCAGTTCTTC. It yields the protein CASTPVLGNEQFF.

This clone was counted a few times. This chain joins TRBV5-1 and TRBJ2-5, with TRBD2 matching 10 bases. Germline loops: CDR1 SGHRS, CDR2 YFSETQ. The CDR3 is made up of 16 amino acids. V lost 0 bases to trimming and J lost 1 base; unmatched junction nucleotides: 3. CDR3 region: CASSLELAGTQETQYF. In DNA form, the CDR3 reads TGCGCCAGCAGCTTGGAACTAGCGGGGACCCAAGAGACCCAGTACTTC.

Points on this clone: This may come from a read error, since a much larger clone is one base off. The V and J genes are TRBV29-1 and TRBJ1-1; D unresolved. Trimming cost V 3 bases and J 4 bases, with 18 bases left between them. CDR1 and CDR2 (germline): SQVTM, ANQGSEA. The CDR3 runs 15 residues. This CDR3 is CSVDKGGIGITEAFF. CDR3 DNA sequence: TGCAGCGTTGATAAAGGAGGGATTGGGATCACTGAAGCTTTCTTT.

This chain links TRBV27 with TRBJ1-5, with 7 bases that match TRBD1. CDR3 length: 14 amino acids. CDR1 is MNHEY, CDR2 SMNVEV, per germline (reference sequence). The ends lost 2 bases at V and 9 bases at J; junction bases unmatched: 7. In DNA, the CDR3 is TGTGCCAGCAGTTTAAATACAGGGGAGACGCCCCAGCATTTT. This sequence encodes CASSLNTGETPQHF.

This chain uses TRBV29-1 with TRBJ1-2, with D perhaps TRBD1 (5 bases). V lost 6 bases and J 4 bases, leaving 12 bases between the germline ends. From germline, CDR1 is SQVTM and CDR2 ANQGSEA. There are 12 residues in the CDR3. The CDR3 sequence is CSVAGTPYGYTF. DNA of the CDR3: TGCAGCGTCGCCGGGACGCCCTATGGCTACACCTTC.

In DNA form, the CDR3 reads TGCGCCAGCAGCGCTCGCCCTAACACTGAAGCTTTCTTT. Protein sequence: CASSARPNTEAFF. This chain links TRBV4-1 with TRBJ1-1, with D hard to call. The germline V gene has CDR1 MGHRA and CDR2 YSYEKL. This CDR3 has 13 residues. Trimming cost V 5 bases and J 2 bases, with 9 bases left between them.

The chain joins TRBV6-1 to TRBJ2-1; 12 bases fit TRBD2. Trimming took 8 bases from V and 7 from J; bases not matched to a gene: 9. CDR1 and CDR2 from the germline V gene are MNHNS and SASEGT. There are 15 residues in the CDR3. The CDR3 region has the DNA TGTGCCAGCTACCGAGGGACTAGCGGGTTTAATGAGCAGTTCTTC. As protein: CASYRGTSGFNEQFF.

V and J are TRBV11-1 and TRBJ2-3, with 8 bases that match TRBD2. Germline V gene sequence: CDR1 SGHAT, CDR2 FQDESV (reference sequence). This CDR3 is built from 15 residues. Trimming removed 4 bases from V and 1 base from J; junction bases left unmatched: 4. CDR3 protein: CASSSPGLGTDTQYF. DNA of the CDR3: TGTGCCAGCAGCTCGCCGGGACTAGGCACAGATACGCAGTATTTT.

About this clone itself: Distinct nucleotide sequences in the sample also encode this CDR3. The rearrangement joins TRBV18 to TRBJ1-2, with TRBD1 as a possible D gene (6 bases). The CDR3 sequence is 13 residues long. Between the trimmed V and J ends, which lost 3 bases and 3 bases, there was a span of 8 bases. Looked up from germline, CDR1 is KGHSH and CDR2 is LQKENI. CDR3: CASSPDRDYGYTF. The DNA of the CDR3 is TGTGCCAGCTCACCGGACAGAGACTATGGCTACACCTTC.

A single count supports this clone. The chain combines TRBV9 with TRBJ2-7; 7 bases are a match to TRBD1. This CDR3 contains 15 residues. Germline V gene lookup returns CDR1 SGDLS and CDR2 YYNGEE. V shed 0 bases and J 4 bases; nucleotides not matched to a gene: 7. The CDR3 spells CASSVGGTALYEQYF. The CDR3 coding sequence is TGTGCCAGCAGCGTAGGTGGGACAGCTCTTTACGAGCAGTACTTC.

This chain connects TRBV4-3 to TRBJ2-7; no clear D gene. The CDR3 has 14 amino acids. V dropped 0 bases and J dropped 6 bases, with 12 bases sitting between them. Germline V gene lookup returns CDR1 LGHNA and CDR2 YSLEER. CDR3 sequence (DNA): TGCGCCAGCAGCCAAGACCCCGCCCGGCGCGAGCAGTACTTC. Its protein is CASSQDPARREQYF.

To note about this clone: The germline gene is not matched at one end of the junction; a read error may be the cause. This sequence joins TRBV6-6 and TRBJ1-5; no firm D call. Germline CDR1 is MNHNY and CDR2 is SVGAGI (reference sequence). The length of the CDR3 is 14 residues. CDR3 sequence: CTSRRSFSNQPQHF. In DNA form, the CDR3 reads TGTACCAGCCGGAGATCCTTTAGCAATCAGCCCCAGCATTTT.

With respect to this clone: This may come from a read error, since a much larger clone is one base off. The sample carries other DNA sequences with the same CDR3. The V and J genes are TRBV18 and TRBJ1-2, with 8 positions matching TRBD1. V was pared by 3 bases and J by 4 bases, with 1 base of the junction left unmatched. The CDR3 consists of 13 residues. The germline gives CDR1 KGHSH, CDR2 LQKENI. This CDR3 reads CASSPDRAYGYTF. Here the CDR3 DNA reads TGTGCCAGCTCACCGGACAGGGCCTATGGCTACACCTTC. Drawing the rest from reference TRBV18 and TRBJ1-2, the complete variable domain is NAGVMQNPRHLVRRRGQEARLRCSPMKGHSHVYWYRQLPEEGLKFMVYLQKENIIDESGMPKERFSAEFPKEGPSILRIQQVVRGDSAAYFCASSPDRAYGYTFGSGTRLTVV.

This rearrangement joins TRBV7-3 to TRBJ2-5, with no clear D. V was pared by 1 base and J by 3 bases, with 6 bases between. The germline CDR1 and CDR2 sequences are SGHTA and FQGTGA. CDR3 size: 13 residues. In DNA form, the CDR3 reads TGTGCCAGCAGCTTAAAGGTGGAAGAGACCCAGTACTTC. It codes for CASSLKVEETQYF.

The rearrangement uses TRBV2 and TRBJ2-2; D is undetermined. Trimming removed 6 bases at V and 6 bases at J, with 11 bases between. The CDR3 is made up of 13 amino acids. Germline V gives CDR1 SNHLY, CDR2 FYNNEI. CDR3 region: CASRHKGPGELFF. Written as DNA, the CDR3 is TGTGCCAGCAGGCACAAAGGACCCGGGGAGCTGTTTTTT.

The chain recombines TRBV18 with TRBJ1-2; tentatively, D is TRBD1 (6 bases). The germline V gene encodes CDR1 KGHSH and CDR2 LQKENI. This CDR3 has 13 residues. V lost 6 bases and J 2 bases, leaving 10 bases between the germline ends. The CDR3 coding sequence is TGTGCCAGCTCCGCGGACAGAAACTATGGCTACACCTTC. This codes for CASSADRNYGYTF.

This rearrangement joins TRBV5-5 to TRBJ2-1; TRBD1 matches at 9 bases. The V and J ends lost 4 bases and 8 bases, in that order; junction bases with no gene match: 13. Germline lookup yields CDR1 SGHKS and CDR2 YYEKEE (reference sequence). The length of the CDR3 is 16 residues. The DNA for the CDR3 is TGTGCCAGCAGCGCATTATGGACAGGGGTCGTATATGAGCAGTTCTTC. This encodes CASSALWTGVVYEQFF.

The J gene is TRBJ2-7, the V gene TRBV7-2; 10 positions match TRBD2. V dropped 1 base and J dropped 1; count of bases not matched to a gene: 4. This CDR3 is built from 16 residues. The germline gives CDR1 SGHTA, CDR2 FQGNSA. CDR3 loop: CASSLVGSGRSYEQYF. Written as DNA, the CDR3 is TGTGCCAGCAGCTTAGTCGGTAGCGGGAGGTCCTACGAGCAGTACTTC.

A single count supports this clone. Other DNA sequences within the sample encode an identical CDR3. CDR3 bases: TGCAGCGTTGATCAGGGGCAAGAGACCCAGTACTTC. It is translated as CSVDQGQETQYF. J is TRBJ2-5 and V is TRBV29-1; D is perhaps TRBD1 (6 bases). The CDR3 extends over 12 amino acids. Germline CDR1 is SQVTM and CDR2 is ANQGSEA. V dropped 3 bases and J dropped 2 bases, with 7 bases sitting between them.